This TCR beta chain appears in the sequencing data of a study of shared clonotypes between healthy human individuals. From germline, CDR1 is MDHEN and CDR2 SYDVKM. V was trimmed by 2 bases and J by 4 bases, leaving 14 bases between them. The CDR3 covers 15 residues. The team ran DNA from unsorted PBMCs on ten immunoSEQ deep assay plates for sequencing. Profiled with immunoSEQ multiplex PCR; TCRdb holds only in-frame clones, not every one. The sample includes approximately 500,000 clones, almost 80% of them seen just once. Each donor was a Caucasian adult residing in Nashville, Tennessee. The sequence came from a woman between 40 and 50 years old in good health. Some clones in this sample may be carry-over from other donors' samples. V and J are TRBV28 and TRBJ2-5; possible D gene TRBD1, 6 bases. Sequences were obtained from PBMCs. In nucleotides, the CDR3 is TGTGCCAGCAGTTTACACCCGTGGGGGCGAGAGACCCAGTACTTC. Its translation is CASSLHPWGRETQYF.